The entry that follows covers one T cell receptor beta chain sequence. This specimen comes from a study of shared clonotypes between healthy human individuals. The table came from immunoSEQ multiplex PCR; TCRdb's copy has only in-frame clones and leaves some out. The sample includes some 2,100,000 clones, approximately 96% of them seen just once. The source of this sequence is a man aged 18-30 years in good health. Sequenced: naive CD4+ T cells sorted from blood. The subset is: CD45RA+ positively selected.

The DNA for the CDR3 is TGTGCCAGCAGGAATACTGGGGCCAACGTCCTGACTTTC. This gives the protein CASRNTGANVLTF. The chain is built from TRBV25-1 and TRBJ2-6, with D hard to call. This CDR3 region has 13 residues. V was shortened by 6 bases and J by 2 bases, with 5 bases between the two germline ends. The germline V gene has CDR1 MGHDK and CDR2 SYGVNS. Using reference TRBV25-1 and TRBJ2-6 for the parts outside the CDR3, the full variable domain is EADIYQTPRYLVIGTGKKITLECSQTMGHDKMYWYQQDPGMELHLIHYSYGVNSTEKGDLSSESTVSRIRTEHFPLTLESARPSHTSQYLCASRNTGANVLTFGAGSRLTVL.